This is a list of T cell receptor beta chains from one sample in a study of blood T cell repertoires in COVID-19. Sequencing was performed with immunoSEQ multiplex PCR; in TCRdb, only in-frame clones are kept and a portion is missing. The top ten hold around 28% of the sample, which has roughly 24,000 clones, approximately 91% seen once. The sequencing sample was made of peripheral blood. The source is a woman in her 70s with active COVID-19. The CDR3 runs from the conserved cysteine through the conserved F or W. A D gene is named only where the DNA matches it firmly. Size tells how often a clone was seen (once, few, many) or the class of an expanded clone, and some rows leave it out.

>TRBV6-5|NA|TRBD2|TRBJ2-3
TGTGCCAGCAGCCCCTCCGGGACTAGGGCCGATACGCAGTATTTT
CASSPSGTRADTQYF
>TRBV4-1|once|TRBD1|TRBJ1-4
TGCGCCAGCAGCCAAGACCCCGGACAGGGTTATGAAAAACTGTTTTTT
CASSQDPGQGYEKLFF
>TRBV3-1/TRBV3-2|once|NA|TRBJ2-6
TGTGCCAGCAGTTCACATGAAAAGAACCCTGGGGCCAACGTCCTGACTTTC
CASSSHEKNPGANVLTF
>TRBV4-2|NA|NA|TRBJ2-7
TGTGCCAGCAGCCAAGACGGTGGCGGATACTACGAGCAGTACTTC
CASSQDGGGYYEQYF
>TRBV28|NA|NA|TRBJ2-5
TGTGCCAGCAGCCAAGGACAGCAAGAGACCCAGTACTTC
CASSQGQQETQYF
>TRBV15|few|NA|TRBJ1-2
TGTGCCACCAGCAGAGAACCTCAGGGGAACTATGGCTACACCTTC
CATSREPQGNYGYTF
>TRBV19|NA|NA|TRBJ2-7
TGTGCCAGTAGTATCGGGGAAGCCTACGAGCAGTACTTC
CASSIGEAYEQYF
>TRBV5-1|few|TRBD1|TRBJ2-4
TGCGCCAGCAGCTTGGGACAGGGAAACATTCAGTACTTC
CASSLGQGNIQYF
>TRBV19|NA|NA|TRBJ1-4
TGTGCCAGTAGTATGAGCGGGGGGCGAAACGCTAATGAAAAACTGTTTTTT
CASSMSGGRNANEKLFF
>TRBV7-2|once|NA|TRBJ2-3
TGTGCCAGCAGCTTAAATAATTTGCTATTCGATACGCAGTATTTT
CASSLNNLLFDTQYF
>TRBV15|NA|NA|TRBJ1-1
TGTGCCACCAGCAGGAGACAGCCTATGAACACTGAAGCTTTCTTT
CATSRRQPMNTEAFF
>TRBV18|NA|NA|TRBJ2-2
TGTGCCAGCTCACCACCGTCCATTTACACCGGGGAGCTGTTTTTT
CASSPPSIYTGELFF
>TRBV3-1/TRBV3-2|once|NA|TRBJ1-1
TGTGCCAGCAGCCAAGACCCCAGACAGCGATTGAACACTGAAGCTTTCTTT
CASSQDPRQRLNTEAFF
>TRBV4-1|few|NA|TRBJ2-1
TGCGCCAGCAGAGGGGTAGCCTACAATGAGCAGTTCTTC
CASRGVAYNEQFF
>TRBV6-6|NA|TRBD2|TRBJ2-3
TGTGCCAGCAGCTTTGGCGGGGGGGCAGATACGCAGTATTTT
CASSFGGGADTQYF
>TRBV4-3|NA|NA|TRBJ2-7
TGCGCCAGCAGCCAAGATCAGGGTCGGGCCTACGAGCAGTACTTC
CASSQDQGRAYEQYF
>TRBV3-1/TRBV3-2|NA|TRBD2|TRBJ2-3
TGTGCCAGCAGCCAGGCACAGCGGGGGGTGCAGTATTTT
CASSQAQRGVQYF
>TRBV11-2|NA|NA|TRBJ2-7
TGTGCCAGCAGCTTCCAATTCGGACACCCACCCTACGAGCAGTACTTC
CASSFQFGHPPYEQYF
>TRBV3-1/TRBV3-2|NA|NA|TRBJ1-4
TGTGCCAGCAGCCAAGCCGGTTTATCCGAAAAACTGTTTTTT
CASSQAGLSEKLFF
>TRBV7-2|NA|TRBD1|TRBJ1-1
TGTGCCAGCAGCTTAGTTACAGGGGAGACTGAAGCTTTCTTT
CASSLVTGETEAFF
>TRBV27|NA|NA|TRBJ2-2
TGTGCCAGCAGTTTAAATGGCGGTAACACCGGGGAGCTGTTTTTT
CASSLNGGNTGELFF
>TRBV7-6|NA|NA|TRBJ1-2
TGTGCCAGCAGCTTAGCACCCTACAGGGCCCCGACTTATGGCTACACCTTC
CASSLAPYRAPTYGYTF